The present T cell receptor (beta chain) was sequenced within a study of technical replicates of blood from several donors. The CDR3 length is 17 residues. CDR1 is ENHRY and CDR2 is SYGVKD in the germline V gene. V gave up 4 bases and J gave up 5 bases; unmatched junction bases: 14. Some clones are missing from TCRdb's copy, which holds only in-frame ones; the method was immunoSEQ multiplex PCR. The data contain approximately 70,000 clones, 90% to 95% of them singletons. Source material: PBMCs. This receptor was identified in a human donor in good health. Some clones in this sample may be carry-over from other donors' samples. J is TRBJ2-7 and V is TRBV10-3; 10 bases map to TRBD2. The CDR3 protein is CAISGPALLAGANEQYF. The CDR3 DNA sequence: TGTGCCATCAGTGGGCCCGCCTTGCTAGCGGGAGCCAACGAGCAGTACTTC.